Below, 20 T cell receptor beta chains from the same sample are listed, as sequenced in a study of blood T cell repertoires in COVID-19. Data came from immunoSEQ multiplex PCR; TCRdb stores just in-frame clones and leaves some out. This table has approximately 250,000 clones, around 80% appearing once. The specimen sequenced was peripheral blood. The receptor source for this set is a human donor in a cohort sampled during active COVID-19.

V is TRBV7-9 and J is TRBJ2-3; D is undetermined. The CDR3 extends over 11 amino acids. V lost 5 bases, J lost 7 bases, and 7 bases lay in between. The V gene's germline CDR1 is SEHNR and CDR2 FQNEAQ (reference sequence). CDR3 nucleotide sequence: TGTGCCAGCAGCCCTGCGAATACGCAGTATTTT. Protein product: CASSPANTQYF.

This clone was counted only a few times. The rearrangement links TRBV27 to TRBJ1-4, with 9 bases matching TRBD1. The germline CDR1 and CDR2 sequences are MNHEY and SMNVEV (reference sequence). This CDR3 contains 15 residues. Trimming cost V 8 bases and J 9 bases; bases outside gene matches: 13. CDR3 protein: CASAIPGQGNQKLFF. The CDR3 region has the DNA TGTGCCAGCGCGATCCCGGGACAGGGAAATCAAAAACTGTTTTTT.

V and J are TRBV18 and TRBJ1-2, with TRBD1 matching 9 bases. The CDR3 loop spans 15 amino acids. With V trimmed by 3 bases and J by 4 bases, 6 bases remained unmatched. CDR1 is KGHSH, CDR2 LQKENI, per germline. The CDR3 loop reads CASSPPDRGSYGYTF. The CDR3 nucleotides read TGTGCCAGCTCACCCCCGGACAGGGGATCCTATGGCTACACCTTC.

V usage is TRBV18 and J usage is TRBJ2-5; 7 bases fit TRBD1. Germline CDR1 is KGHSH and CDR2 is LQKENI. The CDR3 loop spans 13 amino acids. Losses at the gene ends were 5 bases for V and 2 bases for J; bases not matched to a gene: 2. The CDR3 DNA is TGTGCCAGCTCAGACAGGGTTCAAGAGACCCAGTACTTC. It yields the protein CASSDRVQETQYF.

CDR3 sequence: CASSPANQETQYF. CDR3 DNA: TGTGCCAGCAGTCCCGCTAATCAAGAGACCCAGTACTTC. The V gene is TRBV12-3 or TRBV12-4, the J gene TRBJ2-5; no definite D call. The CDR3 runs to 13 residues. The V end was cut by 5 bases, the J end by 2 bases, with 9 bases between.

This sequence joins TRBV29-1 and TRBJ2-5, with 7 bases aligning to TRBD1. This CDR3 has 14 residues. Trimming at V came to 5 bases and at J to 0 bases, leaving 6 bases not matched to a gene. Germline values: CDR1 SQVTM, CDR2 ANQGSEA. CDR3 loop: CSVTGETYQETQYF. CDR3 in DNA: TGCAGCGTTACAGGGGAAACGTACCAAGAGACCCAGTACTTC.

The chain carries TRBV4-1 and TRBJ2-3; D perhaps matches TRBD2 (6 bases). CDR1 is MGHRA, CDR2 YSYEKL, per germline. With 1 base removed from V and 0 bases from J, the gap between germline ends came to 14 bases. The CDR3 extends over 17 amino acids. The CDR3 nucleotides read TGCGCCAGCAGCCAAGTAACGGCGGGAAGTAGCACAGATACGCAGTATTTT. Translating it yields CASSQVTAGSSTDTQYF.

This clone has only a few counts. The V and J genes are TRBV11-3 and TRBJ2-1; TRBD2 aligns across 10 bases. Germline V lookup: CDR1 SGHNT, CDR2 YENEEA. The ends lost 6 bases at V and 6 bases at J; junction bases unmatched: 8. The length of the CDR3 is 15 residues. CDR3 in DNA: TGTGCCAGCAGTTCTAGCGGGAGAATAAGCAATGAGCAGTTCTTC. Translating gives CASSSSGRISNEQFF.

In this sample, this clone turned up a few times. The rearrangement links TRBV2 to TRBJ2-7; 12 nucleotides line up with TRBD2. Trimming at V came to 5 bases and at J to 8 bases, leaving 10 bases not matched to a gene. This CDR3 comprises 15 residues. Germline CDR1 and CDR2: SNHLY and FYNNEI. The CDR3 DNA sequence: TGTGCCAGCAGTCAGACCGTGACTAGCGGGGGCAAGCAGTACTTC. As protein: CASSQTVTSGGKQYF. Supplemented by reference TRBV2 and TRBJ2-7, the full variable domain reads EPEVTQTPSHQVTQMGQEVILRCVPISNHLYFYWYRQILGQKVEFLVSFYNNEISEKSEIFDDQFSVERPDGSNFTLKIRSTKLEDSAMYFCASSQTVTSGGKQYFGPGTRLTVT.

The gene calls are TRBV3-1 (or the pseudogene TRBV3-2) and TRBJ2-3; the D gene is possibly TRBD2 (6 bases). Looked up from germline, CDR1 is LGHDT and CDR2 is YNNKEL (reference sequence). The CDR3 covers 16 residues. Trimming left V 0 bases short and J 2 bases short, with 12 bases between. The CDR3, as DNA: TGTGCCAGCAGCCAAGAGGGGGGATTGAACACAGATACGCAGTATTTT. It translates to CASSQEGGLNTDTQYF.

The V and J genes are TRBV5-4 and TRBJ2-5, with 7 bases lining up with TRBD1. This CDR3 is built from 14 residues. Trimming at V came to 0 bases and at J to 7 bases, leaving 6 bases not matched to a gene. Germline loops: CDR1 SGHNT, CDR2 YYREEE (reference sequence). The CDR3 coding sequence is TGTGCCAGCAGCTTGGACAGGGGCCCCCGGACCCAGTACTTC. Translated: CASSLDRGPRTQYF.

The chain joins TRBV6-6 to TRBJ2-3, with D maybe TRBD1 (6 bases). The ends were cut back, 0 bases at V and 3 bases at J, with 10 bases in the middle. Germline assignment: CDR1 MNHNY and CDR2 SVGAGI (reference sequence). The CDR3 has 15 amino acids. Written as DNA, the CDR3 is TGTGCCAGCAGTTACTCAGGGGGACGGACAGATACGCAGTATTTT. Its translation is CASSYSGGRTDTQYF.

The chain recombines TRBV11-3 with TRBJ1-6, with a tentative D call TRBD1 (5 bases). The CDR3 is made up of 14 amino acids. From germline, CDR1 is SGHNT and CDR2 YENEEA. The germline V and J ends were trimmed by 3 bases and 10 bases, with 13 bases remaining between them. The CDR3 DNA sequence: TGTGCCAGCAGCTTGAGAGGGGAGGCCTCACCCCTCCACTTT. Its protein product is CASSLRGEASPLHF.

CDR3 in DNA: TGTGCCAGCAGCATACAGGGGACTAGGAGCTCCTACAATGAGCAGTTCTTC. Its translation: CASSIQGTRSSYNEQFF. The J gene is TRBJ2-1, the V gene TRBV7-8; D is possibly TRBD2 (8 bases). V was trimmed by 5 bases and J by 0 bases, leaving 17 bases between them. Germline CDR1 SGHVS, CDR2 FQNEAQ. The CDR3 is made up of 17 amino acids.

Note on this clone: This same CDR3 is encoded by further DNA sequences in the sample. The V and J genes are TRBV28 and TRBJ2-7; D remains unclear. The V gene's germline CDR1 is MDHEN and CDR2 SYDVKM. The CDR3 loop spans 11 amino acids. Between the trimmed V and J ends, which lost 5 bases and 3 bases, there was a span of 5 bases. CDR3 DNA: TGTGCCAGCAGTCCCTACTACGAGCAGTACTTC. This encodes CASSPYYEQYF. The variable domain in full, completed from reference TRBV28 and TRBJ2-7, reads DVKVTQSSRYLVKRTGEKVFLECVQDMDHENMFWYRQDPGLGLRLIYFSYDVKMKEKGDIPEGYSVSREKKERFSLILESASTNQTSMYLCASSPYYEQYFGPGTRLTVT.

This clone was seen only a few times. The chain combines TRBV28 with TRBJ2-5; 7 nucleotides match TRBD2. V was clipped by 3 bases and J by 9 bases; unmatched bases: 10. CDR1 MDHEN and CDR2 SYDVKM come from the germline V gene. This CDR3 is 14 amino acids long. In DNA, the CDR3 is TGTGCCAGCAGTTTGCCCCTGGGAGGGAGAGCCCAGTACTTC. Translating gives CASSLPLGGRAQYF.

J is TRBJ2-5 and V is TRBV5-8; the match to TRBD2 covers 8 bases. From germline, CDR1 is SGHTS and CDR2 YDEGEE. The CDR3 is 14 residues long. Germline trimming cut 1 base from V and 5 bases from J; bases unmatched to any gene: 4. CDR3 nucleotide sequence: TGTGCCAGCAGCTTGCTTCCGGGAGGGGAGACCCAGTACTTC. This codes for CASSLLPGGETQYF.

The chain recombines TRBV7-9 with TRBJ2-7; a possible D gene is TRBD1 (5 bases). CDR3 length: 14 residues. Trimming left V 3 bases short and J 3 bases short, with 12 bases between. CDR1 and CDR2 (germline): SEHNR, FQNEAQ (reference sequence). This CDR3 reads CASSLDPQGYEQYF. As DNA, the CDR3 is TGTGCCAGCAGCTTGGATCCCCAGGGCTACGAGCAGTACTTC. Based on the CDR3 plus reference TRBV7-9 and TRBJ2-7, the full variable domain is DTGVSQNPRHKITKRGQNVTFRCDPISEHNRLYWYRQTLGQGPEFLTYFQNEAQLEKSRLLSDRFSAERPKGSFSTLEIQRTEQGDSAMYLCASSLDPQGYEQYFGPGTRLTVT.

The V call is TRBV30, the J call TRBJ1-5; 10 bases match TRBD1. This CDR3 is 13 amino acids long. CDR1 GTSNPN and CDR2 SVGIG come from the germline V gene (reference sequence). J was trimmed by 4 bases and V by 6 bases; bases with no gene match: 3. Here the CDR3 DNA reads TGTGCCTGCGCGGGACAGGGGAATCAGCCCCAGCATTTT. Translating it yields CACAGQGNQPQHF.

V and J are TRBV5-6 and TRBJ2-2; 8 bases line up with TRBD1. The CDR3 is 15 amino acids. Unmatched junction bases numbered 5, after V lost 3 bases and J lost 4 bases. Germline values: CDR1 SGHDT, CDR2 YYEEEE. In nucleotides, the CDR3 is TGTGCCAGCAGCTCCTGGACAGGGCGCACCGGGGAGCTGTTTTTT. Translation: CASSSWTGRTGELFF.